These T cell receptor beta chains were read from a single sample in a study of response to subunit inactivated influenza vaccine. Via MiXCR, TCRdb re-called the RT-PCR reads, giving one row per CDR3 protein. The sample shows almost 250,000 distinct CDR3 sequences, less than 15% of them seen only once. Sample: non-naive T cells sorted from PBMCs, taken approximately 15 days before vaccination. The receptors shown here come from a man aged 45-65 years who received an inactivated influenza vaccine. Both conserved end residues are trimmed from each CDR3. Each record gives: J gene, V gene, CDR3 protein.

>TRBJ2-7|TRBV20-1
SASSGTSGTYEQY
>TRBJ2-3|TRBV20-1
SATRGASSTDTQY
>TRBJ2-3|TRBV6-5
ASSSTDTDTQY
>TRBJ1-2|TRBV2
ASNRDPQGGYT
>TRBJ2-7|TRBV28
ASRGTGRGYEQY
>TRBJ2-3|TRBV5-6
ASSLVWDRGSDTQY
>TRBJ2-7|TRBV6-2/TRBV6-3
ASNQGPEQY
>TRBJ1-1|TRBV5-5
ASSSPGGGGDTEAF
>TRBJ2-7|TRBV28
ASSLMRRRGIDEQY
>TRBJ2-1|TRBV28
ASRSNNEQF
>TRBJ1-2|TRBV28
ASSLIGYGYT
>TRBJ2-2|TRBV9
ASSPWTDSVTGELF
>TRBJ2-7|TRBV5-1
ASSLTPGQSFYEQY
>TRBJ2-3|TRBV7-2
ASRRTGGIDTQY
>TRBJ2-1|TRBV3-1
ASKGSGEQF
>TRBJ2-1|TRBV24-1
ATSDRGSYNEQF
>TRBJ2-7|TRBV9
ASSVDGTSLYEQY
>TRBJ1-6|TRBV6-1
ASSTRTGKNSPLH
>TRBJ1-4|TRBV11-2
ASSFVRSATNEKLF
>TRBJ2-7|TRBV2
ASSDYSSGYEQY
>TRBJ2-5|TRBV7-9
ASSFDLGGWETQY
>TRBJ1-6|TRBV28
ASSFPHRGNSPLH
>TRBJ2-7|TRBV29-1
SVGQGLYEQY
>TRBJ2-5|TRBV6-5
ASSSQGGVYETQY
>TRBJ2-5|TRBV2
ASSRVRETQY
>TRBJ2-1|TRBV6-2/TRBV6-3
ASSYSGTGNNEQF
>TRBJ2-3|TRBV12-5
ASGHDTDTQY
>TRBJ2-7|TRBV5-6
ASSVVVTGTSGSEQY
>TRBJ2-3|TRBV28
ASRIRLAGSITDTQY
>TRBJ2-7|TRBV6-2/TRBV6-3
ASRQLGGLLYEQY
>TRBJ2-1|TRBV20-1
SARAIRTGLAATNEQF
>TRBJ1-1|TRBV12-3/TRBV12-4
ASSRGGSGETEAF
>TRBJ2-3|TRBV6-4
ASARGGSTDTQY
>TRBJ2-7|TRBV27
ASSPYHDPSYEQY
>TRBJ2-7|TRBV7-9
ASTVAGGSGSYEQY
>TRBJ1-1|TRBV6-1
ASSRPSGSATEAF
>TRBJ1-2|TRBV12-3/TRBV12-4
ASSPIGRAFDYGYT
>TRBJ1-1|TRBV4-3
ASSQFVGQSNTEAF
>TRBJ1-5|TRBV28
ASSSKTGTPRNQPQH
>TRBJ2-5|TRBV11-2
ASSLVPSLGGETQY
>TRBJ1-1|TRBV4-1
ASSQIGRREAF
>TRBJ2-7|TRBV5-6
ASSLRGTNEQY
>TRBJ2-1|TRBV7-2
ASSDGTSGGDEQF
>TRBJ2-6|TRBV10-3
ASFSGANVLT
>TRBJ1-2|TRBV7-9
ASSLGTSGYT